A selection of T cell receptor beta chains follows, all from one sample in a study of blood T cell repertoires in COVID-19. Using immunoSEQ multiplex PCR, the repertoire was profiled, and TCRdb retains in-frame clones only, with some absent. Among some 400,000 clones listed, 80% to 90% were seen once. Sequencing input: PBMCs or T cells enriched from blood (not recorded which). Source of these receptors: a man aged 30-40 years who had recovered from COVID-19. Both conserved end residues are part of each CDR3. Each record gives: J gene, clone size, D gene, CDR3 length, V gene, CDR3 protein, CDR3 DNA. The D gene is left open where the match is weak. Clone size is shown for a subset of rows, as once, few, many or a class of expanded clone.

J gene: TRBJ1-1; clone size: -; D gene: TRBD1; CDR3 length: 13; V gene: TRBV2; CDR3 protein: CASRDRGRTEAFF; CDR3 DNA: TGTGCCAGCAGGGACAGGGGGCGAACTGAAGCTTTCTTT
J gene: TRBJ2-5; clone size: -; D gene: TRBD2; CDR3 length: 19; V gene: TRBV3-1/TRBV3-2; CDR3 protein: CASSQVTGTSGGLQETQYF; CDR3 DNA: TGTGCCAGCAGCCAAGTAACCGGGACTAGCGGGGGACTCCAAGAGACCCAGTACTTC
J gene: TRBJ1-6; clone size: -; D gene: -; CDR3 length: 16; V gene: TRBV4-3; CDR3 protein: CASSQTTGDFFSPLHF; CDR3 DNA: TGCGCCAGCAGCCAAACGACGGGAGACTTCTTTTCACCCCTCCACTTT
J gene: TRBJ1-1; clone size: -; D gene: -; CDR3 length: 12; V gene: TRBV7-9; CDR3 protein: CASSLVQLEAFF; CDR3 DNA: TGTGCCAGCAGCTTAGTCCAACTCGAAGCTTTCTTT
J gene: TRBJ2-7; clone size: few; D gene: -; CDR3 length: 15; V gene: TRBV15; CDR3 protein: CATSRGGYRAHEQYF; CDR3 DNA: TGTGCCACCAGCAGAGGGGGGTACAGGGCACACGAGCAGTACTTC
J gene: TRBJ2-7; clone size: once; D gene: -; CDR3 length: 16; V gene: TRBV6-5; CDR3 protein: CASSYSTGSYTYEQYF; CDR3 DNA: TGTGCCAGCAGTTACTCGACGGGAAGCTATACCTACGAGCAGTACTTC
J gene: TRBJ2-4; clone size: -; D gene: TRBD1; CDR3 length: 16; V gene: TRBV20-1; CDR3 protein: CSAGEGAALAKNIQYF; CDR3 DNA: TGCAGTGCTGGTGAGGGGGCCGCGTTAGCCAAAAACATTCAGTACTTC
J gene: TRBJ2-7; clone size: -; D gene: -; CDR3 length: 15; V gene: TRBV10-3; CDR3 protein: CAISEPTGSSYEQYF; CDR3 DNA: TGTGCCATCAGTGAGCCAACCGGGAGCTCCTACGAGCAGTACTTC
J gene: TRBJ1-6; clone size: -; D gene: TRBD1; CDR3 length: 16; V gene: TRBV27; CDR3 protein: CASSLSGLQGASPLHF; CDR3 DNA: TGTGCCAGCAGTTTATCGGGACTCCAGGGGGCTTCACCCCTCCACTTT
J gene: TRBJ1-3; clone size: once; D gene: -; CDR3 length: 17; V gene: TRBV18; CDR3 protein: CASSPLSGRSSGNTIYF; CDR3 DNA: TGTGCCAGCTCACCCCTTTCAGGGCGTAGCTCTGGAAACACCATATATTTT
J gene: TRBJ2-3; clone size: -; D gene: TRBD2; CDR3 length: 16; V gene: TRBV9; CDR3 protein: CASSERGVTSTDTQYF; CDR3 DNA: TGTGCCAGCAGCGAACGGGGGGTGACTAGCACAGATACGCAGTATTTT
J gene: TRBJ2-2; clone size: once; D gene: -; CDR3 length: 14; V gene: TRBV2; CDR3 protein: CASRGDVRTGELFF; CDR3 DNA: TGTGCCAGCAGGGGAGACGTTCGCACCGGGGAGCTGTTTTTT
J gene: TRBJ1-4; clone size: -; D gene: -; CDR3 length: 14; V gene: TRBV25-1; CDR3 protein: CASGPQGTNEKLFF; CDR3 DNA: TGTGCCAGCGGACCACAGGGAACTAATGAAAAACTGTTTTTT
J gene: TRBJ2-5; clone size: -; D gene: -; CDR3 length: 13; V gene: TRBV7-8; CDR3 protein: CASSSAGEETQYF; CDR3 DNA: TGTGCCAGCAGCTCCGCCGGGGAAGAGACCCAGTACTTC
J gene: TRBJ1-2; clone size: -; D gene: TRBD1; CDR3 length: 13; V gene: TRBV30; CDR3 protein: CACTRDREYGYTF; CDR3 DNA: TGTGCCTGTACCCGGGACAGGGAATATGGCTACACCTTC
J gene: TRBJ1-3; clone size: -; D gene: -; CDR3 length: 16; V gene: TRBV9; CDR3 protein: CASSVETGFSGNTIYF; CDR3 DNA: TGTGCCAGCAGCGTCGAAACAGGGTTCTCTGGAAACACCATATATTTT
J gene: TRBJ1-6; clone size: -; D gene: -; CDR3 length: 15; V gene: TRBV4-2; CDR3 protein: CASTREGRNNSPLHF; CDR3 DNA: TGTGCCAGCACAAGGGAGGGCCGCAATAATTCACCCCTCCACTTT
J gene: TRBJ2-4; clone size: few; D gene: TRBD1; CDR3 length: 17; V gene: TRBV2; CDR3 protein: CASRVGQGRGLGNIQYF; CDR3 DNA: TGTGCCAGCAGAGTGGGACAGGGCAGGGGTCTCGGAAACATTCAGTACTTC
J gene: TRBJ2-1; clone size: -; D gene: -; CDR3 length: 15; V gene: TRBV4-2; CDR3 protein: CASSQDPSDYNEQFF; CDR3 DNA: TGTGCCAGCAGCCAAGATCCAAGCGATTACAATGAGCAGTTCTTC
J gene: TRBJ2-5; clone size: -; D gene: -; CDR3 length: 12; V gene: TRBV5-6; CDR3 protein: CASSFSQETQYF; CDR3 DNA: TGTGCCAGCAGCTTTAGCCAAGAGACCCAGTACTTC
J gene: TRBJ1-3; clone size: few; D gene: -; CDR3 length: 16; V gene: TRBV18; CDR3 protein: CASFATVRGAGNTIYF; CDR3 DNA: TGTGCCAGCTTTGCCACGGTTCGGGGAGCCGGAAACACCATATATTTT
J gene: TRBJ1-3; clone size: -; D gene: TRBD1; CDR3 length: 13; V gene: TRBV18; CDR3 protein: CASSPPGQHTIYF; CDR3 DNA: TGTGCCAGCTCACCTCCGGGACAGCACACCATATATTTT
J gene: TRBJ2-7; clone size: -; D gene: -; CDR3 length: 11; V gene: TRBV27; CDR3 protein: CASSPGYEQYF; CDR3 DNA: TGTGCCAGCAGTCCAGGGTACGAGCAGTACTTC
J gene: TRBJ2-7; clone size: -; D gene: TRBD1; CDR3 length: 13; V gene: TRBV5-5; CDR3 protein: CASERTGGYEQYF; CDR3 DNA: TGTGCCAGCGAGCGGACAGGGGGCTACGAGCAGTACTTC
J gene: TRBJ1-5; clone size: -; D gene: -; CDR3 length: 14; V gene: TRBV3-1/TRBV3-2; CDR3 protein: CASSPQGYRQPQHF; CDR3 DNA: TGTGCCAGCAGCCCCCAGGGATACAGGCAGCCCCAGCATTTT
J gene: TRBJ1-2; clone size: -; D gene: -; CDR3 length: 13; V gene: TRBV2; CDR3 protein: CASSEFTAYGYTF; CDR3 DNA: TGTGCCAGCAGTGAATTCACAGCCTATGGCTACACCTTC
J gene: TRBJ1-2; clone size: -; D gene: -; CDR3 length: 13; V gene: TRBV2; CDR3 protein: CASSDDINYGYTF; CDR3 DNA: TGTGCCAGCAGTGACGACATAAACTATGGCTACACCTTC
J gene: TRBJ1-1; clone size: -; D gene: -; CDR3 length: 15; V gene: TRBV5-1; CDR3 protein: CASSLGGGWDTEAFF; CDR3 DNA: TGCGCCAGCAGCTTGGGAGGGGGTTGGGACACTGAAGCTTTCTTT
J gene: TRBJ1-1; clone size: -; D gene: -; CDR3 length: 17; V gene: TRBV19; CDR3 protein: CASRIGTHPMGNTEAFF; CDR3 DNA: TGTGCCAGTAGAATCGGGACTCACCCCATGGGGAACACTGAAGCTTTCTTT
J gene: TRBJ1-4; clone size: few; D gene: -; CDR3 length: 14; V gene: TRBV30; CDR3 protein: CAWSKWEAQGKLFF; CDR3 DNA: TGTGCCTGGAGTAAATGGGAGGCCCAAGGAAAACTGTTTTTT
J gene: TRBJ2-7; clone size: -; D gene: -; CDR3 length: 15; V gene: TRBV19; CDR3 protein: CASSIGGRVGDEQYF; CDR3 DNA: TGTGCCAGTAGTATAGGCGGCAGGGTAGGAGACGAGCAGTACTTC
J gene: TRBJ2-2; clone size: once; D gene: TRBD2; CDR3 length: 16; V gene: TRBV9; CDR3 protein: CASSVSSGGNTGELFF; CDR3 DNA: TGTGCCAGCAGCGTTTCTAGCGGGGGAAACACCGGGGAGCTGTTTTTT
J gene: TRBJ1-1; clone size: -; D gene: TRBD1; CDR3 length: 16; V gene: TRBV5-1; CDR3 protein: CASSLLTGGRNTEAFF; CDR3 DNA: TGCGCCAGCAGCCTCTTAACAGGGGGTAGGAACACTGAAGCTTTCTTT
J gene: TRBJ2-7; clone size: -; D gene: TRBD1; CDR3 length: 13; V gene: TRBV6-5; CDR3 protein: CASRGQGNYEQYF; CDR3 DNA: TGTGCCAGCAGGGGACAGGGGAACTACGAGCAGTACTTC
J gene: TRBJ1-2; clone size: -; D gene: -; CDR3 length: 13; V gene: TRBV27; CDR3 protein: CASSYGQRYGYTF; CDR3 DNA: TGTGCCAGCAGCTATGGACAGCGCTATGGCTACACCTTC
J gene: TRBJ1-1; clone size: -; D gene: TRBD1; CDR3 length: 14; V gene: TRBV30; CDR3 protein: CAWSPGQGNTEAFF; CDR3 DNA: TGTGCCTGGAGTCCGGGACAGGGGAACACTGAAGCTTTCTTT
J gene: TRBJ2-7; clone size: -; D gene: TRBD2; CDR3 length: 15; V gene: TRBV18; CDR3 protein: CASSPTSSGGYEQYF; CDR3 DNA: TGTGCCAGCTCACCAACGTCTAGCGGGGGCTACGAGCAGTACTTC
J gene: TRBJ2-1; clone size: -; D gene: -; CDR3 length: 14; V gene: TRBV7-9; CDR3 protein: CASSFRGNYNEQFF; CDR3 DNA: TGTGCCAGCAGCTTTAGGGGGAACTACAATGAGCAGTTCTTC
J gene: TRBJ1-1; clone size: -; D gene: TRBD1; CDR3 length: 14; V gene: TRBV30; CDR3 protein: CAWTTGTGDTEAFF; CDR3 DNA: TGTGCCTGGACCACGGGGACAGGGGACACTGAAGCTTTCTTT
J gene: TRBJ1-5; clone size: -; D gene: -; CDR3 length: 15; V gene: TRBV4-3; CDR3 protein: CASSPDRYSNQPQHF; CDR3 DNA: TGCGCCAGCAGTCCAGACAGATATAGCAATCAGCCCCAGCATTTT
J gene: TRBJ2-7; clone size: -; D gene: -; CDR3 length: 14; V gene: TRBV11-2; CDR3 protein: CASSLDPVYYEQYF; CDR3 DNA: TGTGCCAGCAGCTTAGATCCAGTTTACTACGAGCAGTACTTC
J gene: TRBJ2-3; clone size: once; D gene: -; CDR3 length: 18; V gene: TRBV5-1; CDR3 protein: CASSVSPGSLASTDTQYF; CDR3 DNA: TGCGCCAGCAGCGTATCGCCAGGGTCACTTGCTAGCACAGATACGCAGTATTTT
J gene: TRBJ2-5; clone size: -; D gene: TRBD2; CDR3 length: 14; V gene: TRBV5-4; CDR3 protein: CASSAPSGGETQYF; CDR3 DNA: TGTGCCAGCAGCGCACCTAGCGGGGGAGAGACCCAGTACTTC
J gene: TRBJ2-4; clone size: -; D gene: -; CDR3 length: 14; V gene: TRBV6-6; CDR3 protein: CATFSLEGKNIQYF; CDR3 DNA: TGTGCCACCTTCTCTCTGGAGGGAAAAAACATTCAGTACTTC
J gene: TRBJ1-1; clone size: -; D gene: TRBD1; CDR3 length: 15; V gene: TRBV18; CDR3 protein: CASSPATGGSIEAFF; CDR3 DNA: TGTGCCAGCTCACCGGCAACAGGGGGAAGTATTGAAGCTTTCTTT
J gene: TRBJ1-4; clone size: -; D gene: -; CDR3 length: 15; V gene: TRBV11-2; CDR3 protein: CASSLVGSTNEKLFF; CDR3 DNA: TGTGCCAGCAGCTTAGTGGGCTCAACTAATGAAAAACTGTTTTTT
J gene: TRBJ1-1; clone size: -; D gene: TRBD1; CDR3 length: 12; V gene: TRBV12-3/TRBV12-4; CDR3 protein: CASSLGQAEAFF; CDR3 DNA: TGTGCCAGCAGTTTGGGACAGGCTGAAGCTTTCTTT
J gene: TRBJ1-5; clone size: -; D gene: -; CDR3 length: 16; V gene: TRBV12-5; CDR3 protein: CASGLGTVMSNQPQHF; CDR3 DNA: TGTGCTAGTGGTTTGGGGACAGTGATGAGCAATCAGCCCCAGCATTTT
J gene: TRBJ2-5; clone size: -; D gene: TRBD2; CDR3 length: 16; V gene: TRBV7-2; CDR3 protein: CASSPTSGGAGETQYF; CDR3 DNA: TGTGCCAGCAGCCCCACGAGCGGGGGGGCGGGTGAGACCCAGTACTTC
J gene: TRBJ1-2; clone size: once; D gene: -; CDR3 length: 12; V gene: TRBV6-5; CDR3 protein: CASSDTNYGYTF; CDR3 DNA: TGTGCCAGCAGCGACACTAACTATGGCTACACCTTC
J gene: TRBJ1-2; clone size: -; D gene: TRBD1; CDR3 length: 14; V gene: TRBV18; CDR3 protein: CASSPPSQGEAYTF; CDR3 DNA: TGTGCCAGCTCACCACCGAGCCAGGGGGAAGCCTACACCTTC
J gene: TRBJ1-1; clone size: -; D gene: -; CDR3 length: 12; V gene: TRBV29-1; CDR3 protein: CSVKRGNTEAFF; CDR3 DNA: TGCAGCGTTAAGCGGGGGAACACTGAAGCTTTCTTT
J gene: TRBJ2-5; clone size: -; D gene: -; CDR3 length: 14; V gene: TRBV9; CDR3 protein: CASSAQGYQETQYF; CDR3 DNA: TGTGCCAGCAGCGCCCAGGGGTACCAAGAGACCCAGTACTTC
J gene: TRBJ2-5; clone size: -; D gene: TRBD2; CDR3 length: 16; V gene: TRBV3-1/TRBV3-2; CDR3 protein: CASALAGVPYQETQYF; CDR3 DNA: TGTGCCAGCGCACTAGCGGGGGTCCCGTACCAAGAGACCCAGTACTTC
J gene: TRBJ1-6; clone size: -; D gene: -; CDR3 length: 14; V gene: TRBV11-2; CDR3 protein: CASSLNRENSPLHF; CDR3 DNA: TGTGCCAGCAGCTTAAACAGGGAGAATTCACCCCTCCACTTT